Below are 30 T cell receptor beta chains sequenced from a single sample in a study of cytomegalovirus exposure and HLA in healthy donors. Primers: 60 Vbeta forward and 13 Jbeta reverse. Some clones are missing from TCRdb's copy, which holds only in-frame ones; the method was immunoSEQ multiplex PCR. Of 100,000 to 150,000 clones in the sample, about two thirds are singletons; the top ten hold about 3%. Material for sequencing was PBMCs. These receptors were obtained from a woman aged 55-75 years in good health and CMV-seropositive.

This rearrangement joins TRBV5-1 to TRBJ2-1; TRBD1 agrees at 9 bases. The junction had 6 bases not matched to a gene; V was cut back by 0 bases and J by 5 bases. The CDR3 sequence is 16 residues long. Per the germline V gene, CDR1 is SGHRS and CDR2 is YFSETQ. The CDR3 bases are TGCGCCAGCAGCTTGGCTACAGGGGGCGCGGACAATGAGCAGTTCTTC. Protein: CASSLATGGADNEQFF.

The chain is built from TRBV28 and TRBJ1-2; D is ambiguous. CDR3 size: 16 residues. V gave up 1 base and J gave up 3 bases, with 15 bases separating them. Germline V gene data show CDR1 as MDHEN and CDR2 as SYDVKM. For the CDR3, the DNA is TGTGCCAGCAGTTTATCCTACCGTCGGGTTGACTATGGCTACACCTTC. This sequence encodes CASSLSYRRVDYGYTF.

This clone was counted a single time. This sequence joins TRBV28 and TRBJ1-1; possibly TRBD1 for D (6 bases). V was clipped by 7 bases and J by 8 bases, with 17 bases between them. The CDR3 consists of 13 residues. Germline CDR1 reads MDHEN; CDR2 reads SYDVKM. The CDR3 nucleotides read TGTGCCAGCATAAGAGGGGGGGCCGGGGAAGCTTTCTTT. Translating it yields CASIRGGAGEAFF.

There are a few counts of this clone. The J gene is TRBJ2-1, the V gene TRBV7-2; 10 positions match TRBD2. The CDR3 covers 14 residues. Germline V CDR1 and CDR2: SGHTA, FQGNSA. The trim removed 4 bases at V and 9 bases at J, leaving 6 bases unmatched. The CDR3 loop reads CASSSGTSVSEQFF. CDR3 DNA sequence: TGTGCCAGCAGCTCGGGGACTAGCGTGAGTGAGCAGTTCTTC.

This chain uses TRBV5-1 with TRBJ1-2; D perhaps matches TRBD1 (6 bases). Germline loops: CDR1 SGHRS, CDR2 YFSETQ. V shed 0 bases and J shed 5 bases, with 11 bases lying between them. The CDR3 runs 14 residues. CDR3 nucleotide sequence: TGCGCCAGCAGCTTGGGGGACATCTTTTATGGCTACACCTTC. This translates into CASSLGDIFYGYTF.

Only a few counts were recorded for this clone. The chain recombines TRBV7-6 with TRBJ2-2; 8 nucleotides align to TRBD2. Germline CDR1 and CDR2: SGHVS and FNYEAQ. V trimming: 5 bases; J trimming: 2 bases; junction bases outside the gene matches: 7. The CDR3 is 16 amino acids. The CDR3 bases are TGTGCCAGCAGCCCCCGGACTAGCTCAAACACCGGGGAGCTGTTTTTT. Amino acids: CASSPRTSSNTGELFF. The full variable domain, rest sourced from reference TRBV7-6 and TRBJ2-2, is GAGVSQSPRYKVTKRGQDVALRCDPISGHVSLYWYRQALGQGPEFLTYFNYEAQQDKSGLPNDRFSAERPEGSISTLTIQRTEQRDSAMYRCASSPRTSSNTGELFFGEGSRLTVL.

The chain uses TRBV4-1 and TRBJ2-2; 9 nucleotides match TRBD1. The trim removed 6 bases at V and 7 bases at J, leaving 9 bases unmatched. The CDR3 contains 15 residues. Germline values: CDR1 MGHRA, CDR2 YSYEKL. DNA of the CDR3: TGCGCCAGCAGTAAGGGGGACAGGGACGGCGGGGAGCTGTTTTTT. Protein product: CASSKGDRDGGELFF.

This sequence joins TRBV5-6 and TRBJ1-2; 9 positions agree with TRBD1. Per the germline V gene, CDR1 is SGHDT and CDR2 is YYEEEE. CDR3 length equals 14 residues. V shed 2 bases, J shed 5 bases, and the junction held 4 bases outside the gene matches. For the CDR3, the DNA is TGTGCCAGCAGCTTACAGGGGGCTCGGTATGGCTACACCTTC. Translated, it gives CASSLQGARYGYTF. The full variable domain, in which reference TRBV5-6 and TRBJ1-2 provide the parts outside the CDR3, is DAGVTQSPTHLIKTRGQQVTLRCSPKSGHDTVSWYQQALGQGPQFIFQYYEEEERQRGNFPDRFSGHQFPNYSSELNVNALLLGDSALYLCASSLQGARYGYTFGSGTRLTVV.

The chain is built from TRBV9 and TRBJ1-4; a weak D match, TRBD1 (5 bases). V dropped 0 bases and J dropped 4 bases, with 7 bases sitting between them. Germline lookup yields CDR1 SGDLS and CDR2 YYNGEE. This CDR3 is 14 amino acids long. The CDR3 DNA reads TGTGCCAGCAGCGTAGCGCAGGGTAATGAAAAACTGTTTTTT. Encoded protein: CASSVAQGNEKLFF.

Concerning this clone: The junction departs from germline at one end; a sequencing error may be responsible. The rearrangement joins TRBV15 to TRBJ1-5, with D tentatively TRBD1 (5 bases). Per germline, CDR1 LNHNV and CDR2 YYDKDF (reference sequence). CDR3 length: 15 residues. CDR3 bases: TGTGCCACCAGCAGAAGCGCTACAGGCAACCAGCCCCAGCATTTT. As protein: CATSRSATGNQPQHF.

The rearrangement uses TRBV6-5 and TRBJ2-7, with a weak D call TRBD1 (5 bases). The V gene lost 7 bases and the J gene lost 5 bases, with 18 bases spanning the gap. This CDR3 comprises 14 residues. Germline V CDR1 and CDR2: MNHEY, SVGAGI. CDR3 sequence (DNA): TGTGCCAGCACCGGTACAGGTTATGCGGACGAGCAGTACTTC. Amino acid sequence: CASTGTGYADEQYF.

Concerning this clone itself: Other DNA sequences in this sample translate to the same CDR3. The J gene is TRBJ1-2, the V gene TRBV5-1, with a tentative D call TRBD1 (6 bases). The germline V gene encodes CDR1 SGHRS and CDR2 YFSETQ. This CDR3 is built from 14 residues. With 0 bases removed from V and 4 bases from J, the gap between germline ends came to 10 bases. The DNA of the CDR3 is TGCGCCAGCAGCTTGGGAACAGGGACCTATGGCTACACCTTC. This sequence encodes CASSLGTGTYGYTF.

This clone was counted only a few times. The rearrangement uses TRBV10-3 and TRBJ1-5; a weak D match, TRBD1 (5 bases). V lost 8 bases and J 0 bases, leaving 11 bases between the germline ends. CDR3 size: 14 residues. Germline V gene sequence: CDR1 ENHRY, CDR2 SYGVKD. The CDR3 loop reads CAIWTGVSNQPQHF. For the CDR3, the DNA is TGTGCCATCTGGACGGGGGTTAGCAATCAGCCCCAGCATTTT.

The sample holds one count of this clone. This chain uses TRBV9 with TRBJ2-1; D call uncertain. V was trimmed by 0 bases and J by 0 bases, leaving 7 bases between them. Germline CDR1 is SGDLS and CDR2 is YYNGEE. The CDR3 totals 15 residues. Here the CDR3 reads CASSVVESSYNEQFF. DNA for the CDR3: TGTGCCAGCAGCGTAGTAGAGAGCTCCTACAATGAGCAGTTCTTC.

The rearrangement links TRBV5-1 to TRBJ2-1; 8 bases fit TRBD2. This CDR3 region has 15 residues. After removal of 4 bases from V and 4 bases from J, the junction contained 7 bases not matched to a gene. Germline V gives CDR1 SGHRS, CDR2 YFSETQ. CDR3 DNA: TGCGCCAGCAGCCCCGGGGGCGGGGGGTACAATGAGCAGTTCTTC. It is translated as CASSPGGGGYNEQFF.

This chain links TRBV9 with TRBJ1-1, with unresolved D. Trimming took 4 bases from V and 2 from J, leaving 18 bases between them. Germline assignment: CDR1 SGDLS and CDR2 YYNGEE. The CDR3 is 16 residues long. Here the CDR3 DNA reads TGTGCCAGCAGCCCCCGCCGAGTAATACTAAACACTGAAGCTTTCTTT. This translates into CASSPRRVILNTEAFF.

A word on this clone: One end of the junction is discordant with germline, which a read error may explain. The chain links TRBV7-9 to TRBJ1-5; D perhaps matches TRBD1 (6 bases). Germline CDR1 SEHNR, CDR2 FQNEAQ (reference sequence). This CDR3 contains 16 residues. The chain's CDR3 is CSSSSGGAYSNQPQHF. The CDR3 DNA follows: TGTTCCAGCAGCTCCGGGGGGGCATATAGCAATCAGCCCCAGCATTTT.

The chain joins TRBV4-1 to TRBJ1-3; D is unresolved. The J call is doubtful: the DNA matches TRBJ2-2 better. Germline V gives CDR1 MGHRA, CDR2 YSYEKL. This CDR3 region has 16 residues. The CDR3 DNA is TGCGCCAGCAGCCAAAATGACGAGACGAACACCGGGGAGCTGTTTTTT. Amino acids: CASSQNDETNTGELFF.

V gene TRBV29-1 combines with J gene TRBJ1-2; TRBD1 might be the D (6 bases). V was pared by 7 bases and J by 2 bases, with 14 bases between. Germline assignment: CDR1 SQVTM and CDR2 ANQGSEA. The CDR3 is 13 residues long. DNA of the CDR3: TGCAGCGCCCCGGACAGCCGGAACTATGGCTACACCTTC. Its translation is CSAPDSRNYGYTF.

The V and J genes are TRBV2 and TRBJ2-1; TRBD2 is a possible D gene (5 bases). Germline V gene data show CDR1 as SNHLY and CDR2 as FYNNEI. This CDR3 has 12 amino acids. The V end was cut by 7 bases, the J end by 7 bases, with 11 bases between. The CDR3 spells CASISGGNEQFF. As DNA, the CDR3 is TGTGCCAGCATAAGCGGCGGAAATGAGCAGTTCTTC.

This chain links TRBV5-4 with TRBJ1-5; D call uncertain. This CDR3 has 15 residues. Germline CDR1 SGHNT, CDR2 YYREEE (reference sequence). Trimming cost V 0 bases and J 6 bases, with 13 bases left between them. Written as DNA, the CDR3 is TGTGCCAGCAGCTTGGGAAGGGAGAGGGTTCAGCCCCAGCATTTT. This gives the protein CASSLGRERVQPQHF.

Notes on this clone: The junction shows a germline mismatch at one end, possibly a read error. This chain uses TRBV7-9 with TRBJ1-1; D perhaps matches TRBD1 (6 bases). Germline lookup yields CDR1 SEHNR and CDR2 FQNEAQ (reference sequence). There are 17 residues in the CDR3. This CDR3 is CSSSLRTAGRENTEAFF. For the CDR3, the DNA is TGTTCCAGCAGCTTAAGGACAGCGGGGAGGGAAAACACTGAAGCTTTCTTT.

The rearrangement joins TRBV5-8 to TRBJ2-1, with 7 nucleotides matching TRBD2. CDR3 size: 12 residues. Germline CDR1 SGHTS, CDR2 YDEGEE. Trimming took 4 bases from V and 10 from J; bases not matched to a gene: 5. CDR3 amino acids: CASSPGGKEQFF. The CDR3 DNA reads as TGTGCCAGCAGCCCGGGGGGAAAGGAGCAGTTCTTC.

Points on this clone: The junction departs from germline at one end; a sequencing error may be responsible. The chain joins TRBV7-7 to TRBJ2-7, with D perhaps matching TRBD2 (5 bases). This CDR3 is built from 13 residues. In germline, CDR1 is SSHAT, CDR2 FNYEAQ (reference sequence). The CDR3 region has the DNA TGTGCTAGCAGCTCTTCGGAGGTGACCGAGCAGTACTTC. It is translated as CASSSSEVTEQYF.

The chain combines TRBV2 with TRBJ2-4; possibly TRBD1 for D (5 bases). The CDR3 consists of 17 residues. The germline V gene encodes CDR1 SNHLY and CDR2 FYNNEI. V lost 1 base and J 0 bases, leaving 13 bases between the germline ends. CDR3 protein: CASSEGEGALAKNIQYF. CDR3 sequence (DNA): TGTGCCAGCAGTGAAGGAGAAGGGGCCCTAGCCAAAAACATTCAGTACTTC.

This sequence joins TRBV6-5 and TRBJ2-3; 7 positions agree with TRBD1. Per the germline V gene, CDR1 is MNHEY and CDR2 is SVGAGI. The trim removed 0 bases at V and 10 bases at J, leaving 7 bases unmatched. This CDR3 contains 14 residues. This CDR3 reads CASSYSKLTGSQYF. The CDR3 nucleotides are TGTGCCAGCAGTTACTCGAAGTTGACAGGGTCGCAGTATTTT.

This chain uses TRBV7-9 with TRBJ1-4; 9 bases are a match to TRBD1. V shed 5 bases and J 8 bases; nucleotides not matched to a gene: 6. Per the germline V gene, CDR1 is SEHNR and CDR2 is FQNEAQ (reference sequence). The CDR3 contains 14 residues. The CDR3 nucleotides are TGTGCCAGCAGCATCCGACAGGGGGGAGAAAAACTGTTTTTT. Its protein is CASSIRQGGEKLFF.

This rearrangement joins TRBV7-2 to TRBJ2-5, with D unresolved. Trimming removed 7 bases from V and 2 bases from J, with 17 bases in between. Germline V gives CDR1 SGHTA, CDR2 FQGNSA. This CDR3 has 15 residues. DNA for the CDR3: TGTGCCAGCACCCTCAGCGCGGCTAGACAAGAGACCCAGTACTTC. It yields the protein CASTLSAARQETQYF.

This chain uses TRBV12-5 with TRBJ2-1, with D perhaps matching TRBD2 (6 bases). The CDR3 contains 13 residues. The V end lost 7 bases, the J end lost 10 bases, and 17 bases lay between the germline ends. Germline CDR1 LGHNT, CDR2 FRNRAP. The CDR3 spells CASVLALLKEQFF. The CDR3, as DNA: TGTGCTAGTGTCCTAGCGTTGTTAAAGGAGCAGTTCTTC.

The chain uses TRBV5-1 and TRBJ1-2; 8 bases align to TRBD1. CDR1 is SGHRS, CDR2 YFSETQ, per germline. The junction had 16 bases not matched to a gene; V was cut back by 4 bases and J by 5 bases. The length of the CDR3 is 17 residues. The CDR3, as DNA: TGCGCCAGCAGCGTCGGGACAGGTCTTCCAAAGGGGTATGGCTACACCTTC. Translated: CASSVGTGLPKGYGYTF.